This TCR beta chain was recorded in a study of blood T cell repertoires in COVID-19. This CDR3 is built from 15 residues. The germline gives CDR1 SGDLS, CDR2 YYNGEE. V lost 0 bases and J 4 bases, leaving 8 bases between the germline ends. This clone was observed a few times. The protocol was immunoSEQ multiplex PCR, while the TCRdb copy is restricted to in-frame clones and leaves out a portion. The repertoire has around 18,000 clones, around 80% of them found once; the top ten carry 9.5% to 12%. The sample taken for sequencing was peripheral blood. This chain joins TRBV9 and TRBJ1-6; D remains ambiguous. This receptor was identified in a man older than 75 with acute or convalescent COVID-19. In nucleotides, the CDR3 is TGTGCCAGCAGCGTAGGCGGAGCTTATAATTCACCCCTCCACTTT. As protein: CASSVGGAYNSPLHF.